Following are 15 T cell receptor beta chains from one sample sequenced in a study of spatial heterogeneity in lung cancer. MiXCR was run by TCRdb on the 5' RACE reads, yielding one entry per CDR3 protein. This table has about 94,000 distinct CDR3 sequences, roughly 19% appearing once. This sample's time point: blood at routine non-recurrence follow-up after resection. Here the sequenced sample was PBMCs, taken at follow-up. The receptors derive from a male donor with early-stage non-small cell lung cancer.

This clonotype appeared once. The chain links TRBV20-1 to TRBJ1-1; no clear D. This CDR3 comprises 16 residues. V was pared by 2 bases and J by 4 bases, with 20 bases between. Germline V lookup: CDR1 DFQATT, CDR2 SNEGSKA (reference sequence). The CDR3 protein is CSARRASSRWATEAFF. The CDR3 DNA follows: TGCAGTGCTAGAAGGGCCTCCTCTCGATGGGCCACTGAAGCTTTCTTT.

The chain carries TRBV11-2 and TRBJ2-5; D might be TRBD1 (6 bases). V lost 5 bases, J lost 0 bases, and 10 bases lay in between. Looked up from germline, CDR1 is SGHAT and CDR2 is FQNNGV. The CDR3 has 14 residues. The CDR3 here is CASSIQGYQETQYF. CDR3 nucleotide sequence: TGTGCCAGCAGCATACAGGGCTACCAAGAGACCCAGTACTTC.

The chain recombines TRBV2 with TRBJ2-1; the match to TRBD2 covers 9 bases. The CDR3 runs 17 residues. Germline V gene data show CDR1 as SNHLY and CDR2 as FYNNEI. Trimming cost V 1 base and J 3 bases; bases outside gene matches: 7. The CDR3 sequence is CASSEVSGGRGYNEQFF. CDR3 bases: TGTGCCAGCAGTGAAGTTTCTGGCGGGAGGGGCTACAATGAGCAGTTCTTC. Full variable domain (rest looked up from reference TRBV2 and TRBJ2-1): EPEVTQTPSHQVTQMGQEVILRCVPISNHLYFYWYRQILGQKVEFLVSFYNNEISEKSEIFDDQFSVERPDGSNFTLKIRSTKLEDSAMYFCASSEVSGGRGYNEQFFGPGTRLTVL.

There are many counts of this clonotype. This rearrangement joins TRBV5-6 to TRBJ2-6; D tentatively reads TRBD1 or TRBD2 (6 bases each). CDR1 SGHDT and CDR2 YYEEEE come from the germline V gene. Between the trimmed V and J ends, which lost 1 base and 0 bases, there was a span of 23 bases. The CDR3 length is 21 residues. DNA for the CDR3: TGTGCCAGCAGCTTGAATCCCAGGGGACTGGGTTTAAGCTCTGGGGCCAACGTCCTGACTTTC. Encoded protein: CASSLNPRGLGLSSGANVLTF.

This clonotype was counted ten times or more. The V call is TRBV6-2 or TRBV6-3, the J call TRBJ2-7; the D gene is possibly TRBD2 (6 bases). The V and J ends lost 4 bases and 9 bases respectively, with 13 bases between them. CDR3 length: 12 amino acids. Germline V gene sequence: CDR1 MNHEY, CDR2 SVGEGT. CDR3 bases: TGTGCCAGCAGTTCCCTCCGGGGAGGGCAGTACGTC. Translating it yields CASSSLRGGQYV.

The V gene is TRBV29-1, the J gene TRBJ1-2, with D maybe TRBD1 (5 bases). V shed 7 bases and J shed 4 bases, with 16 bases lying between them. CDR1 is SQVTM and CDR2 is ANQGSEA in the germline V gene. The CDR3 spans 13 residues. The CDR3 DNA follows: TGCAGCGATATCGAGGGGCCCGGCTATGGCTACACCTTC. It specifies CSDIEGPGYGYTF.

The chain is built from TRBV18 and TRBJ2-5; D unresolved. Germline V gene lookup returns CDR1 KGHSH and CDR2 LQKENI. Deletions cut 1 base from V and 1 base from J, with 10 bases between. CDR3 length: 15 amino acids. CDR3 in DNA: TGTGCCAGCTCACCACGGTCAGGCCTCCAAGAGACCCAGTACTTC. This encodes CASSPRSGLQETQYF.

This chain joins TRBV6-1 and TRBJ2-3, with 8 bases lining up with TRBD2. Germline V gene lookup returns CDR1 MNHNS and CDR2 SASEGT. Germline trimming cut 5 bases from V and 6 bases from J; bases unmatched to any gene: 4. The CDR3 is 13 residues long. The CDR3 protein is CASSLVAGDTQYF. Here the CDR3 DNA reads TGTGCCAGCAGTCTGGTAGCGGGGGATACGCAGTATTTT.

CDR3 in DNA: TGTGCCACACGGGGGGCGCCGAACACCGGGGAGCTGTTTTTT. This encodes CATRGAPNTGELFF. This sequence joins TRBV3-1 and TRBJ2-2, with D perhaps matching TRBD2 (7 bases). Trimming removed 10 bases from V and 0 bases from J, with 12 bases in between. CDR3 length: 14 residues. Germline V gives CDR1 LGHDT, CDR2 YNNKEL (reference sequence).

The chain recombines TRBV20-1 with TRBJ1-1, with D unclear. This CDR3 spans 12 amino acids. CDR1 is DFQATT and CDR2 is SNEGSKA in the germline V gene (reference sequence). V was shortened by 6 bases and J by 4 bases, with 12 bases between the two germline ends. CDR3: CSAKTGGTEAFF. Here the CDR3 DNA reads TGCAGTGCGAAGACCGGAGGCACTGAAGCTTTCTTT.

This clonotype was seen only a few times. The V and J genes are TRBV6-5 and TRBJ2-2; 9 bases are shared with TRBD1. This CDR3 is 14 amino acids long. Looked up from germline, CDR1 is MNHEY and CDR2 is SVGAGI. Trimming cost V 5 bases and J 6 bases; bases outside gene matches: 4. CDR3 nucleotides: TGTGCCAGCAGTAGGGACAGGGCCCCCGGGGAGCTGTTTTTT. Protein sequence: CASSRDRAPGELFF.

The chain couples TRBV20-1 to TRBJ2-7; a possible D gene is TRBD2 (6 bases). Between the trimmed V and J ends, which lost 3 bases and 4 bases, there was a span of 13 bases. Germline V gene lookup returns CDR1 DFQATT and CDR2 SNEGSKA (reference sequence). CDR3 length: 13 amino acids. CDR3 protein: CSARGLDMYEQYF. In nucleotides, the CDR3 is TGCAGTGCTAGGGGACTGGATATGTACGAGCAGTACTTC.

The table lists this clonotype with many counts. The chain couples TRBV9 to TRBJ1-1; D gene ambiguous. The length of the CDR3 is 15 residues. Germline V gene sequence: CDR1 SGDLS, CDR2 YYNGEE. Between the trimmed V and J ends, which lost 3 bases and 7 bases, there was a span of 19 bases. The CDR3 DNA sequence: TGTGCCAGCAGCGCGACGGGCCTTAGGAGGGATGAAGCTTTCTTT. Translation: CASSATGLRRDEAFF.

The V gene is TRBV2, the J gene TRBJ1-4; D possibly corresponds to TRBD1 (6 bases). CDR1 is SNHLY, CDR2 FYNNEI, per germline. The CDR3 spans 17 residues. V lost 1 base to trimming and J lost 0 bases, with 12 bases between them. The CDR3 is CASSEGKGVATNEKLFF. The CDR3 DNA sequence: TGTGCCAGCAGTGAAGGAAAGGGGGTCGCAACTAATGAAAAACTGTTTTTT.

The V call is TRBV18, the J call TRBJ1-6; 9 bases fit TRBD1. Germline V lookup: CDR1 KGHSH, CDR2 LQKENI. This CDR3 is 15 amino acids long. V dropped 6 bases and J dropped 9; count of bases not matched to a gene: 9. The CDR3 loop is CASSYEDRGSSPLHF. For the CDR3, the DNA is TGTGCCAGCTCGTATGAAGACAGGGGGAGTTCACCCCTCCACTTT.